Listed below are T cell receptor beta chains from one sample, sequenced in a study of cytomegalovirus exposure and HLA in healthy donors. Assay used: immunoSEQ multiplex PCR; TCRdb lists only in-frame clones, some missing. The sample lists around 150,000 clones; 70% to 90% were seen once. The sample comprised PBMCs. These receptors were collected from a woman aged 40 to 49 in good health and CMV-seropositive. CDR3s include the opening cysteine and the closing phenylalanine or tryptophan. D genes are given only for firm matches. Some rows mark clone size as missing; the rest say once, few, many or name a class of expanded clone.

TRBV5-6	TRBD1	18	NA	TRBJ2-7	CASSSLRDRTLGSYEQYF	TGTGCCAGCAGCTCCCTCCGGGACAGGACATTGGGCTCCTACGAGCAGTACTTC
TRBV9	TRBD2	17	NA	TRBJ2-3	CASSVDPSGGGADTQYF	TGTGCCAGCAGCGTAGATCCTAGCGGGGGTGGGGCAGATACGCAGTATTTT
TRBV5-1	NA	12	NA	TRBJ1-2	CASSLDPGGYTF	TGCGCCAGCAGCTTGGATCCGGGGGGCTACACCTTC
TRBV15	TRBD2	16	NA	TRBJ2-2	CATSTGLAGAKGELFF	TGTGCCACCAGCACCGGACTAGCGGGAGCTAAGGGGGAGCTGTTTTTT
TRBV10-3	NA	15	NA	TRBJ2-7	CAISESGGASYEQYF	TGTGCCATCAGTGAGTCGGGGGGAGCCTCCTACGAGCAGTACTTC
TRBV19	NA	16	NA	TRBJ1-2	CASSISEGARNYGYTF	TGTGCCAGTAGTATCTCTGAAGGGGCTCGGAACTATGGCTACACCTTC
TRBV9	TRBD2	19	NA	TRBJ2-2	CASSSGTSGSFFVDGELFF	TGTGCCAGCAGCAGTGGGACTAGCGGGAGTTTTTTTGTAGACGGGGAGCTGTTTTTT
TRBV30	TRBD1	16	many	TRBJ1-1	CAWSALPGQENTEAFF	TGTGCCTGGAGTGCCCTTCCCGGACAGGAGAACACTGAAGCTTTCTTT
TRBV30	NA	17	NA	TRBJ1-1	CAWSANSGTFLYTEAFF	TGTGCCTGGAGCGCCAATTCCGGGACTTTTCTATACACTGAAGCTTTCTTT
TRBV5-1	NA	16	few	TRBJ2-3	CASSLARQGSTDTQYF	TGCGCCAGCAGCTTGGCGCGGCAGGGTAGCACAGATACGCAGTATTTT
TRBV5-6	NA	15	NA	TRBJ2-4	CASSLSPAAKNIQYF	TGTGCCAGCAGCTTGAGCCCCGCGGCCAAAAACATTCAGTACTTC
TRBV29-1	NA	11	NA	TRBJ2-3	CSGGRSDTQYF	TGCAGCGGGGGGAGGTCAGATACGCAGTATTTT
TRBV5-1	TRBD1	14	few	TRBJ1-2	CASSLTGDHYGYTF	TGCGCCAGCAGCTTAACAGGGGACCACTATGGCTACACCTTC
TRBV6-5	TRBD1	14	NA	TRBJ1-5	CASRRDRGGQPQHF	TGTGCCAGCAGGCGCGACAGGGGCGGGCAGCCCCAGCATTTT
TRBV5-6	TRBD1	16	few	TRBJ1-6	CASSQAPTGWNSPLHF	TGTGCCAGCAGCCAAGCCCCGACAGGGTGGAATTCACCCCTCCACTTT
TRBV2	TRBD2	13	NA	TRBJ2-1	CASIAGGGNEQFF	TGTGCCAGTATAGCGGGAGGGGGCAATGAGCAGTTCTTC
TRBV11-2	NA	13	NA	TRBJ2-1	CASSFDSGTRQFF	TGTGCCAGCAGCTTCGACTCCGGGACACGGCAGTTCTTC
TRBV2	NA	14	NA	TRBJ1-5	CASSEGGDYQPQHF	TGTGCCAGCAGTGAAGGGGGAGACTATCAGCCCCAGCATTTT
TRBV9	NA	14	NA	TRBJ2-2	CASSVAGSTGELFF	TGTGCCAGCAGCGTAGCGGGATCAACCGGGGAGCTGTTTTTT
TRBV23-1	NA	15	NA	TRBJ2-1	CANRLTGFPYNEQFF	TGCGCCAACCGCTTAACAGGGTTCCCCTACAATGAGCAGTTCTTC
TRBV5-4	TRBD1	16	NA	TRBJ2-5	CASSFTGGELTETQYF	TGTGCCAGCAGCTTCACAGGGGGCGAATTAACAGAGACCCAGTACTTC
TRBV6-1	NA	13	NA	TRBJ2-7	CASNPYQGYEQYF	TGTGCCAGCAACCCTTACCAGGGCTACGAGCAGTACTTC
TRBV6-1	NA	13	NA	TRBJ1-5	CASRGGSNQPQHF	TGTGCCAGCAGAGGCGGAAGCAATCAGCCCCAGCATTTT
TRBV5-6	NA	14	NA	TRBJ1-1	CASRVHALNTEAFF	TGTGCCAGCAGAGTACATGCCTTGAACACTGAAGCTTTCTTT
TRBV2	NA	15	NA	TRBJ1-4	CASRLGGVGGEKLFF	TGTGCCAGCAGGCTAGGGGGAGTCGGGGGGGAAAAACTGTTTTTT
TRBV7-3	NA	15	NA	TRBJ2-1	CASSFPGSDYNEQFF	TGTGCCAGCAGCTTTCCCGGTTCCGACTACAATGAGCAGTTCTTC
TRBV6-4	NA	16	once	TRBJ2-1	CASSPQGLQGGDEQFF	TGTGCCAGCAGCCCACAAGGTTTACAGGGAGGGGATGAGCAGTTCTTC
TRBV7-2	TRBD2	17	NA	TRBJ2-1	CASSLGVSGAYYNEQFF	TGTGCCAGCAGCCTAGGGGTTAGCGGGGCGTACTACAATGAGCAGTTCTTC
TRBV11-2	TRBD1	17	NA	TRBJ2-3	CASSSYRGPSSRDTQYF	TGTGCCAGCAGCTCGTACAGGGGGCCCAGCTCTCGAGATACGCAGTATTTT
TRBV28	TRBD1	16	NA	TRBJ2-5	CASSTVTGTEQETQYF	TGTGCCAGCTCCACCGTTACCGGGACAGAACAAGAGACCCAGTACTTC
TRBV6-5	NA	15	NA	TRBJ1-1	CASSYSRDKNTEAFF	TGTGCCAGCAGTTACTCGAGGGATAAGAACACTGAAGCTTTCTTT
TRBV28	NA	15	NA	TRBJ1-6	CASSLAGGYNSPLHF	TGTGCCAGCAGTTTGGCCGGGGGCTATAATTCACCCCTCCACTTT
TRBV7-8	TRBD2	16	once	TRBJ2-3	CASSFGLARATDTQYF	TGTGCCAGCAGCTTCGGACTAGCGAGGGCCACAGATACGCAGTATTTT
TRBV10-3	NA	14	NA	TRBJ2-5	CAISDDSGRETQYF	TGTGCCATCAGTGACGACAGTGGTAGAGAGACCCAGTACTTC
TRBV28	NA	13	once	TRBJ1-1	CASGGGEGTEAFF	TGTGCCAGCGGGGGAGGGGAAGGCACTGAAGCTTTCTTT
TRBV9	TRBD2	15	once	TRBJ2-5	CASSVGASGGSTQYF	TGTGCCAGCAGCGTAGGCGCTAGCGGGGGTAGTACCCAGTACTTC
TRBV6-5	TRBD1	15	NA	TRBJ1-1	CASSPTGGMNTEAFF	TGTGCCAGCAGCCCCACAGGGGGCATGAACACTGAAGCTTTCTTT
TRBV2	TRBD1	19	NA	TRBJ2-2	CASKKRAGGVGSDTGELFF	TGTGCCAGCAAAAAAAGGGCAGGGGGCGTCGGGAGTGACACCGGGGAGCTGTTTTTT
TRBV27	NA	11	NA	TRBJ1-1	CASSFKGNAFF	TGTGCCAGCAGTTTTAAGGGGAATGCTTTCTTT